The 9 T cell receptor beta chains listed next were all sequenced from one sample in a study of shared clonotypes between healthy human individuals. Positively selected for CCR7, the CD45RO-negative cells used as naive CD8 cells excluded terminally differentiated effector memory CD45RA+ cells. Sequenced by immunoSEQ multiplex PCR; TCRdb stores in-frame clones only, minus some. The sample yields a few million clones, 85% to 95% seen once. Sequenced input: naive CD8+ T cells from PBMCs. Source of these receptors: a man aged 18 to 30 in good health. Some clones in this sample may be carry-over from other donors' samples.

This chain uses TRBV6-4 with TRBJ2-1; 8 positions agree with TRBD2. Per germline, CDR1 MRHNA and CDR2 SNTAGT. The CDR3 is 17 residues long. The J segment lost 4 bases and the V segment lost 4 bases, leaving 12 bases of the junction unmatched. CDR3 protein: CASSVRAGLAGYNEQFF. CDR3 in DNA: TGTGCCAGCAGTGTCCGTGCTGGACTAGCAGGGTACAATGAGCAGTTCTTC.

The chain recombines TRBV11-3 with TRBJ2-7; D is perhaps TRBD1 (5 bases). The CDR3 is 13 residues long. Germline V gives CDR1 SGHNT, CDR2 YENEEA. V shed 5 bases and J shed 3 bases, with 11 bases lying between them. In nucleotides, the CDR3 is TGTGCCAGCAGCAGGGGCATGAGCTACGAGCAGTACTTC. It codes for CASSRGMSYEQYF.

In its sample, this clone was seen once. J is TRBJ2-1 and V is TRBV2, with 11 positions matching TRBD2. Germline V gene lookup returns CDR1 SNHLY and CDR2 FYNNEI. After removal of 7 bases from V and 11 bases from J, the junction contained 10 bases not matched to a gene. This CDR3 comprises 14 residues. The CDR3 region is CASKFPGLAAKQFF. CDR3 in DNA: TGTGCCAGCAAATTCCCGGGACTAGCGGCTAAGCAGTTCTTC.

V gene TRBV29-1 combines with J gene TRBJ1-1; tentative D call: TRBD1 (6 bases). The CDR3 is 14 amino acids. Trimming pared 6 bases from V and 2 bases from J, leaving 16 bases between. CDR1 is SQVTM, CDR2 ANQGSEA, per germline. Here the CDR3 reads CSVYADRGNTEAFF. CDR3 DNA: TGCAGCGTCTATGCGGACAGAGGAAACACTGAAGCTTTCTTT.

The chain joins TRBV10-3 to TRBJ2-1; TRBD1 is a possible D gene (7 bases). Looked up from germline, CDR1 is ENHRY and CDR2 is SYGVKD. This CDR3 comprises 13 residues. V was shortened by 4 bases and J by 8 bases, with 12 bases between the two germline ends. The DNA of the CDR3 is TGTGCCATCAGTGGGAGGGACAGCTATGAGCAGTTCTTC. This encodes CAISGRDSYEQFF.

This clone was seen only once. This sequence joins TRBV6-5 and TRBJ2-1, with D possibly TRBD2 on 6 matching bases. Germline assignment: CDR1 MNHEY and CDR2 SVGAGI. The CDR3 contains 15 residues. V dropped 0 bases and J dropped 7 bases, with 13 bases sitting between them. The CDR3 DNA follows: TGTGCCAGCAGTTACTCCCAGGGAGGTGGGAATGAGCAGTTCTTC. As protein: CASSYSQGGGNEQFF.

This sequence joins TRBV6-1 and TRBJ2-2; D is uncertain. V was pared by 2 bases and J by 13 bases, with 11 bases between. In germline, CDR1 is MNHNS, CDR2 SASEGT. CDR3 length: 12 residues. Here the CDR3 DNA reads TGTGCCAGCAGTGAACTCCACTTGGGGCTGTTTTTT. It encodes CASSELHLGLFF.

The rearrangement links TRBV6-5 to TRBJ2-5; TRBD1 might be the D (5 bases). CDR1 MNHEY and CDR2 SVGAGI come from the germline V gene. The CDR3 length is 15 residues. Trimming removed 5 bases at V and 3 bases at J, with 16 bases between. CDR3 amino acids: CASSPTGVGEETQYF. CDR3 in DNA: TGTGCCAGCAGTCCCACAGGCGTTGGCGAAGAGACCCAGTACTTC.

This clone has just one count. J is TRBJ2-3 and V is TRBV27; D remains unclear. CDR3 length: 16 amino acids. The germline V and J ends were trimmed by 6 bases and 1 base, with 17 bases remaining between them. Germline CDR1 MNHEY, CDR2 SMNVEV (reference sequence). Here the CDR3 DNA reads TGTGCCAGCAGCCCACTAAGGAGCGAGGGCACAGATACGCAGTATTTT. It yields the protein CASSPLRSEGTDTQYF.